The sequence of this TCR beta chain was determined in a study of blood T cell repertoires in COVID-19. Study-level information: Acute and convalescent COVID-19 specimens originated in the United States, Italy and Spain. T cells, B-cell-depleted T cells, or PBMCs provided the cDNA or gDNA that served as material.

V dropped 6 bases and J dropped 4; count of bases not matched to a gene: 4. Germline V CDR1 and CDR2: MNHEY, SMNVEV (reference sequence). The CDR3 is made up of 14 amino acids. As originally analysed: Amplification with reference gene primers provided the estimates of nucleated cell counts. The assay was immunoSEQ multiplex PCR, and TCRdb's table has in-frame clones only and misses some. That table gives V, J and clone size, and the DNA gave D and trimming. The data show 150,000 to 200,000 clones, 65% to 85% seen once. The rearrangement links TRBV27 to TRBJ2-7; 12 bases agree with TRBD2. This sequence originates from a man between 60 and 70 years old with active or convalescent COVID-19. The sample comprised peripheral blood. CDR3 bases: TGTGCCAGCAGCTCGACTAGCGGGAGTTACGAGCAGTACTTC. Its protein is CASSSTSGSYEQYF.